This T cell receptor (beta chain) is drawn from a study of T cells in tumors after PD-1 blockade. Across the study: Daily vismodegib 150 mg continued in a subset of anti-PD-1-treated patients.

The length of the CDR3 is 14 residues. V lost 6 bases and J lost 9; bases outside the gene matches: 6. CDR1 is MNHNY and CDR2 is SVGAGI in the germline V gene (reference sequence). Some clones are missing from TCRdb's copy, which holds only in-frame ones; the method was immunoSEQ multiplex PCR. The sample holds 1,500 to 2,000 clones; 75% are singletons and the top ten take about an eighth. The specimen comprised tumor tissue, sampled after anti-PD-1 treatment. The sequence was obtained from a human donor with basal cell carcinoma. J is TRBJ1-6 and V is TRBV6-6; 9 nucleotides agree with TRBD1. The CDR3 DNA is TGTGCCAGCAGGGCCGGGACAGGGAGTTCACCCCTCCACTTT. Amino acid sequence: CASRAGTGSSPLHF.